This TCR beta chain appears in the sequencing data of a study of T cell responses to AZD1222 COVID-19 vaccine. The protocol was immunoSEQ multiplex PCR, while the TCRdb copy is restricted to in-frame clones and leaves out a portion. The table shows about 140,000 clones, with less than 95% occurring only once. V was cut by 4 bases and J by 7 bases, with 12 bases left in between. CDR1 and CDR2 (germline): SGHDT, YYEEEE. This CDR3 has 13 amino acids. The source is an adult who received the MenACWY meningococcal vaccine as a control. The rearrangement joins TRBV5-6 to TRBJ2-1; maybe TRBD2 (6 bases). Sequenced here: peripheral blood, sampled 28 days after the second dose of the MenACWY control vaccine. The DNA for the CDR3 is TGTGCCAGCAGCCCGGGCGGGACGAATGAGCAGTTCTTC. It codes for CASSPGGTNEQFF.